The rows below give T cell receptor beta chains drawn from one sample of a study of T cells after posttransplantation cyclophosphamide. The protocol was immunoSEQ multiplex PCR, while the TCRdb copy is restricted to in-frame clones and leaves out a portion. The repertoire has about 24,000 clones, about 83% of them found once; the top ten carry roughly 6.3%. The sequencing sample was made of PBMCs. The receptors originated from a woman aged 60 to 75 with a blood cancer, CMV-positive, and with a related stem cell donor. The CDR3 runs from the conserved cysteine through the conserved F or W. Not every row has a clone size; where given, it reads once, few, many or a size class.

size: .; V: TRBV6-5; CDR3: CASRPLDRALSIQYF
size: .; V: TRBV19; CDR3: CASSIQGYTEAFF
size: once; V: TRBV30; CDR3: CAWNMGQKTNYGYTF
size: .; V: TRBV11-2; CDR3: CASSSGLAGADTQYF
size: .; V: TRBV19; CDR3: CASSDRLNQPQHF
size: .; V: TRBV2; CDR3: CASSASGGFEQFF
size: .; V: TRBV6-1; CDR3: CASSEAQNALGEAFF
size: .; V: TRBV10-2; CDR3: CASSILAQGTDTQYF
size: .; V: TRBV18; CDR3: CASSLTGTSNTGELFF
size: .; V: TRBV19; CDR3: CASSMTGNTEAFF
size: .; V: TRBV5-1; CDR3: CASNFGVAEGYEQYF
size: .; V: TRBV19; CDR3: CASSNLAGSYEQYF
size: .; V: TRBV6-1; CDR3: CASTATGNDGYTF
size: .; V: TRBV7-9; CDR3: CASSILQDNTEAFF
size: .; V: TRBV30; CDR3: CACGHRNTIYF
size: .; V: TRBV6-1; CDR3: CASSVPTRVRSNEQFF
size: .; V: TRBV6-6; CDR3: CASIIGGDSGNTIYF
size: .; V: TRBV7-9; CDR3: CASSPGQDFSNQPQHF
size: .; V: TRBV19; CDR3: CASSFSGTGFTEAFF
size: .; V: TRBV7-9; CDR3: CASSLLNKNTEAFF